The next 27 T cell receptor beta chains were all read from a single sample in a study of blood T cell repertoires in COVID-19. Data came from immunoSEQ multiplex PCR; TCRdb stores just in-frame clones and leaves some out. Here the sample spans over 300,000 clones, about 82% being singletons. The sample consisted of peripheral blood. The source is a human donor in a cohort sampled during active COVID-19.

The gene calls are TRBV27 and TRBJ2-5, with 7 nucleotides matching TRBD1. The CDR3 consists of 13 residues. The ends lost 5 bases at V and 3 bases at J; junction bases unmatched: 3. Germline V CDR1 and CDR2: MNHEY, SMNVEV (reference sequence). CDR3 nucleotides: TGTGCCAGCAGTCTTACAGGGGAAGAGACCCAGTACTTC. This translates into CASSLTGEETQYF.

V usage is TRBV19 and J usage is TRBJ2-2, with D possibly matching TRBD2 (5 bases). Germline CDR1 LNHDA, CDR2 SQIVND (reference sequence). Trimming stripped 7 bases from V and 1 base from J, with 16 bases between. The CDR3 contains 16 residues. CDR3 sequence reads: CASTHATGMNTGELFF. The CDR3 nucleotides read TGTGCCAGTACCCATGCGACGGGAATGAACACCGGGGAGCTGTTTTTT. The whole variable domain, remainder taken from reference TRBV19 and TRBJ2-2, is DGGITQSPKYLFRKEGQNVTLSCEQNLNHDAMYWYRQDPGQGLRLIYYSQIVNDFQKGDIAEGYSVSREKKESFPLTVTSAQKNPTAFYLCASTHATGMNTGELFFGEGSRLTVL.

CDR3: CASCPTASSYEQYF. CDR3 in DNA: TGTGCCAGCTGCCCGACAGCCTCCTCCTACGAGCAGTACTTC. The chain has TRBV18 and TRBJ2-7, with D perhaps matching TRBD1 (5 bases). Germline values: CDR1 KGHSH, CDR2 LQKENI. CDR3 length equals 14 residues. With 7 bases removed from V and 0 bases from J, the gap between germline ends came to 13 bases.

This chain links TRBV27 with TRBJ1-1; maybe TRBD1 (5 bases). Trimming stripped 7 bases from V and 4 bases from J, with 16 bases between. CDR1 and CDR2 from the germline V gene are MNHEY and SMNVEV (reference sequence). This CDR3 has 14 amino acids. CDR3 sequence: CASKLRGVVTEAFF. The CDR3 nucleotides are TGTGCCAGCAAACTACGGGGGGTGGTCACTGAAGCTTTCTTT.

This chain links TRBV7-3 with TRBJ2-3, with a weak D call TRBD2 (7 bases). V gave up 5 bases and J gave up 4 bases, with 16 bases separating them. The CDR3 loop spans 15 amino acids. CDR1 and CDR2 (germline): SGHTA, FQGTGA. Here the CDR3 DNA reads TGTGCCAGCAGCAGGGGGGGAGCCTGGGCAGATACGCAGTATTTT. Its translation is CASSRGGAWADTQYF.

The chain is built from TRBV12-3 or TRBV12-4 and TRBJ1-1, with no clear D. The CDR3 runs to 12 residues. Between the trimmed V and J ends, which lost 1 base and 11 bases, there was a span of 11 bases. CDR3 nucleotides: TGTGCCAGCAGTTTAGAAGCGAGAAAGGCTTTCTTT. Protein sequence: CASSLEARKAFF.

The V and J genes are TRBV7-3 and TRBJ2-3; maybe TRBD1 (5 bases). CDR1 is SGHTA and CDR2 is FQGTGA in the germline V gene. The CDR3 extends over 14 amino acids. The V gene lost 6 bases and the J gene lost 3 bases, with 13 bases spanning the gap. CDR3 sequence reads: CASRLLGQTDTQYF. CDR3 sequence (DNA): TGTGCCAGCAGGCTATTGGGGCAGACAGATACGCAGTATTTT.

The chain uses TRBV9 and TRBJ1-3; D call uncertain. Germline V lookup: CDR1 SGDLS, CDR2 YYNGEE. The ends were cut back, 1 base at V and 0 bases at J, with 17 bases in the middle. CDR3 length: 18 residues. CDR3 amino acids: CASSVRTLSTFSGNTIYF. Here the CDR3 DNA reads TGTGCCAGCAGCGTACGGACTCTGAGTACCTTCTCTGGAAACACCATATATTTT.

The chain's CDR3 is CASSIYEDTEAFF. CDR3 DNA: TGTGCCAGTAGTATATATGAGGACACTGAAGCTTTCTTT. This sequence joins TRBV19 and TRBJ1-1; D call uncertain. The CDR3 has 13 amino acids. Germline assignment: CDR1 LNHDA and CDR2 SQIVND (reference sequence). The V end lost 2 bases, the J end lost 3 bases, and 7 bases lay between the germline ends.

The chain is built from TRBV9 and TRBJ2-2; D gene unclear. This CDR3 has 16 residues. The V and J ends lost 4 bases and 2 bases respectively, with 15 bases between them. From germline, CDR1 is SGDLS and CDR2 YYNGEE. This chain's CDR3 is CASSRSPHQNTGELFF. In DNA form, the CDR3 reads TGTGCCAGCAGCCGTAGTCCTCACCAAAACACCGGGGAGCTGTTTTTT.

In this sample, this clone turned up once. V usage is TRBV29-1 and J usage is TRBJ2-7, with TRBD2 identical over 7 bases. This CDR3 has 14 residues. The germline V gene has CDR1 SQVTM and CDR2 ANQGSEA. Losses at the gene ends were 6 bases for V and 0 bases for J; bases not matched to a gene: 8. In nucleotides, the CDR3 is TGCAGCGTCGTGGGGGAGGGGTCCTCCTACGAGCAGTACTTC. Protein product: CSVVGEGSSYEQYF.

In nucleotides, the CDR3 is TGTGCCAGCAGCTTAGGGGGGGATCAGCCCCAGCATTTT. It codes for CASSLGGDQPQHF. The rearrangement uses TRBV11-1 and TRBJ1-5, with a tentative D call TRBD1 (5 bases). The V end was cut by 1 base, the J end by 5 bases, with 6 bases between. The CDR3 is 13 residues long. From germline, CDR1 is SGHAT and CDR2 FQDESV (reference sequence).

The chain employs TRBV28 and TRBJ2-2; tentative D call: TRBD2 (6 bases). Per germline, CDR1 MDHEN and CDR2 SYDVKM. V lost 7 bases and J 6 bases, leaving 12 bases between the germline ends. CDR3 length equals 13 residues. CDR3 bases: TGTGCCAGCATGGGACTGGGGGCCGGGGAGCTGTTTTTT. Residues: CASMGLGAGELFF.

This chain uses TRBV7-6 with TRBJ2-1; 7 bases are shared with TRBD1. CDR3 length: 15 amino acids. Trimming removed 2 bases from V and 7 bases from J; junction bases left unmatched: 8. Looked up from germline, CDR1 is SGHVS and CDR2 is FNYEAQ. CDR3 residues: CASSLQTTGANEQFF. DNA of the CDR3: TGTGCCAGCAGCTTACAAACCACAGGGGCAAATGAGCAGTTCTTC.

This chain uses TRBV28 with TRBJ1-1; the D gene is possibly TRBD1 (5 bases). This CDR3 is 13 amino acids long. CDR1 and CDR2 (germline): MDHEN, SYDVKM. V lost 8 bases to trimming and J lost 0 bases, with 10 bases between them. This CDR3 is CASVDSLNTEAFF. DNA for the CDR3: TGTGCCAGCGTAGACAGTTTGAACACTGAAGCTTTCTTT.

This clone was seen only once. The rearrangement uses TRBV24-1 and TRBJ2-3, with TRBD2 identical over 10 bases. This CDR3 is 15 amino acids long. Germline CDR1 KGHDR, CDR2 SFDVKD. Trimming cost V 7 bases and J 5 bases; bases outside gene matches: 8. CDR3 in amino acids: CATSEPSGGGDTQYF. The CDR3 DNA sequence: TGTGCCACCAGCGAACCAAGCGGGGGGGGAGATACGCAGTATTTT.

The chain couples TRBV30 to TRBJ2-7; 7 bases align to TRBD1. Germline CDR1 is GTSNPN and CDR2 is SVGIG (reference sequence). The CDR3 runs to 14 residues. The J segment lost 7 bases and the V segment lost 3 bases, leaving 12 bases of the junction unmatched. CDR3 sequence reads: CAWSPNRGRREQYF. The CDR3 DNA follows: TGTGCCTGGAGCCCCAACAGGGGACGGAGAGAGCAGTACTTC.

This chain connects TRBV19 to TRBJ2-2, with TRBD2 matching over 10 bases. This CDR3 has 16 amino acids. CDR1 is LNHDA and CDR2 is SQIVND in the germline V gene (reference sequence). V lost 5 bases to trimming and J lost 4 bases; unmatched junction nucleotides: 7. The CDR3 here is CASSLLAGATTGELFF. CDR3 DNA sequence: TGTGCCAGTAGTCTCCTAGCGGGGGCCACCACCGGGGAGCTGTTTTTT.

The V and J genes are TRBV10-3 and TRBJ1-1; D not resolved. With 3 bases removed from V and 1 base from J, the gap between germline ends came to 12 bases. The CDR3 spans 15 residues. The germline CDR1 and CDR2 sequences are ENHRY and SYGVKD. The CDR3 here is CAISDARRKNTEAFF. CDR3 nucleotide sequence: TGTGCCATCAGTGACGCTAGACGAAAGAACACTGAAGCTTTCTTT.

This chain uses TRBV10-2 with TRBJ2-1; 11 nucleotides match TRBD2. Germline values: CDR1 WSHSY, CDR2 SAAADI. The CDR3 totals 18 residues. The J segment lost 4 bases and the V segment lost 8 bases, leaving 16 bases of the junction unmatched. The CDR3 protein is CASLKREGGTSGYNEQFF. In DNA form, the CDR3 reads TGCGCCAGCTTAAAGAGAGAGGGGGGGACTAGCGGTTACAATGAGCAGTTCTTC.

The V call is TRBV30, the J call TRBJ2-6; D perhaps matches TRBD2 (6 bases). V was shortened by 4 bases and J by 5 bases, with 21 bases between the two germline ends. In germline, CDR1 is GTSNPN, CDR2 SVGIG (reference sequence). The CDR3 is 17 residues long. Written as DNA, the CDR3 is TGTGCCTGGACTCCCGGGAGCAACGTCGCTAGGGCCAACGTCCTGACTTTC. Translating it yields CAWTPGSNVARANVLTF. Full variable domain (rest looked up from reference TRBV30 and TRBJ2-6): SQTIHQWPATLVQPVGSPLSLECTVEGTSNPNLYWYRQAAGRGLQLLFYSVGIGQISSEVPQNLSASRPQDRQFILSSKKLLLSDSGFYLCAWTPGSNVARANVLTFGAGSRLTVL.

This clone was seen once. The chain links TRBV24-1 to TRBJ2-5, with D tentatively TRBD2 (7 bases). CDR1 is KGHDR and CDR2 is SFDVKD in the germline V gene. The CDR3 has 15 amino acids. Trimming took 2 bases from V and 4 from J, leaving 13 bases between them. The CDR3 DNA sequence: TGTGCCACCAGTGATTGGGGGGGCCTTGGAGAGACCCAGTACTTC. As protein: CATSDWGGLGETQYF.

This chain links TRBV6-1 with TRBJ1-6; a possible D gene is TRBD1 (5 bases). This CDR3 has 15 amino acids. V lost 2 bases, J lost 12 bases, and 17 bases lay in between. CDR1 is MNHNS, CDR2 SASEGT, per germline. The CDR3 DNA reads as TGTGCCAGCAGTGAACTGGGGGGGTCGGCGGGACCCCTCCACTTT. Amino acid sequence: CASSELGGSAGPLHF.

This clone was detected only a few times. V usage is TRBV20-1 and J usage is TRBJ2-7; the D gene is possibly TRBD1 (6 bases). V dropped 3 bases and J dropped 0 bases, with 12 bases sitting between them. The germline V gene has CDR1 DFQATT and CDR2 SNEGSKA (reference sequence). The CDR3 runs to 14 residues. The CDR3 nucleotides read TGCAGTGCTAGTTCAGGGGATGGCTCCTACGAGCAGTACTTC. Translation gives CSASSGDGSYEQYF.

V and J are TRBV5-4 and TRBJ1-1; D ambiguous. Trimming took 3 bases from V and 2 from J, leaving 8 bases between them. The CDR3 covers 13 residues. CDR1 and CDR2 from the germline V gene are SGHNT and YYREEE (reference sequence). CDR3 region: CASSSDFNTEAFF. CDR3 DNA sequence: TGTGCCAGCAGCTCGGACTTTAACACTGAAGCTTTCTTT.

The V gene is TRBV7-2, the J gene TRBJ2-7; D is possibly TRBD2 (6 bases). CDR3 length: 13 amino acids. The V end was cut by 2 bases, the J end by 3 bases, with 8 bases between. Germline V gene lookup returns CDR1 SGHTA and CDR2 FQGNSA. Here the CDR3 reads CASSLKTSYEQYF. The CDR3 DNA sequence: TGTGCCAGCAGCTTAAAGACTAGCTACGAGCAGTACTTC.

This sequence joins TRBV7-8 and TRBJ2-1; perhaps TRBD1 as D (5 bases). The CDR3 runs 14 residues. The V end was cut by 3 bases, the J end by 7 bases, with 13 bases between. CDR1 and CDR2 from the germline V gene are SGHVS and FQNEAQ. Here the CDR3 reads CASSFLGPTNEQFF. CDR3 nucleotides: TGTGCCAGCAGCTTTCTGGGGCCGACAAATGAGCAGTTCTTC. The entire variable domain, with the rest obtained from reference TRBV7-8 and TRBJ2-1, is as follows: GAGVSQSPRYKVAKRGQDVALRCDPISGHVSLFWYQQALGQGPEFLTYFQNEAQLDKSGLPSDRFFAERPEGSVSTLKIQRTQQEDSAVYLCASSFLGPTNEQFFGPGTRLTVL.